Listed here are 18 T cell receptor beta chains from one sample, sequenced in a study of response to subunit inactivated influenza vaccine. Using its own MiXCR run on the RT-PCR reads, TCRdb lists one record per CDR3 protein. This sample has roughly 540,000 distinct CDR3 sequences, with under 25% found just once. The sample was also linked to a second study, of T cells expressing NK-cell markers. That source adds: Generation of TCR beta cDNA was performed by 5'RACE template switching incorporating UMIs.

The source material was CD4+ T cells sorted from PBMCs, sampled roughly 12 days after vaccination. The receptors here all came from a middle-aged man who received an inactivated influenza vaccine.

The V call is TRBV6-5, the J call TRBJ2-3; 7 nucleotides align to TRBD1. CDR3 length equals 16 residues. Per germline, CDR1 MNHEY and CDR2 SVGAGI. Unmatched junction bases numbered 7, after V lost 0 bases and J lost 4 bases. CDR3 bases: TGTGCCAGCAGTTACTCACAGGGGTTGGGGGCAGATACGCAGTATTTT. This encodes CASSYSQGLGADTQYF.

V is TRBV20-1 and J is TRBJ2-4, with a weak D call TRBD1 (6 bases). Germline CDR1 and CDR2: DFQATT and SNEGSKA (reference sequence). This CDR3 spans 11 amino acids. The CDR3 region is CSQEQGNIQYF. Here the CDR3 DNA reads TGCAGCCAGGAACAGGGTAACATTCAGTACTTC.

The chain joins TRBV5-5 to TRBJ1-2; no reliable D call. Germline loops: CDR1 SGHKS, CDR2 YYEKEE (reference sequence). V was shortened by 4 bases and J by 8 bases, with 9 bases between the two germline ends. The CDR3 covers 11 residues. The DNA of the CDR3 is TGTGCCAGCAGCCCAGCGAGAGGCTACACCTTC. Translating it yields CASSPARGYTF.

The V call is TRBV29-1, the J call TRBJ2-3; D is possibly TRBD1 (6 bases). There are 18 residues in the CDR3. The germline V gene encodes CDR1 SQVTM and CDR2 ANQGSEA. V was pared by 7 bases and J by 5 bases, with 31 bases between. The CDR3 is CSGTQGPARLPAVDTQYF. In DNA form, the CDR3 reads TGCAGCGGGACACAGGGACCCGCTCGACTCCCGGCGGTAGATACGCAGTATTTT.

With respect to this clonotype: Its ends do not fully match the called genes, so a read error is possible. The CDR3 DNA sequence: TGTACCAGCAGTTTTCTCGCCCCCTCCGGGGAGCTGTTTTTT. Amino acid sequence: CTSSFLAPSGELFF. The chain has TRBV28 and TRBJ2-2, with no clear D. The CDR3 length is 14 residues. CDR1 and CDR2 (germline): MDHEN, SYDVKM. The whole variable domain, remainder taken from reference TRBV28 and TRBJ2-2, is DVKVTQSSRYLVKRTGEKVFLECVQDMDHENMFWYRQDPGLGLRLIYFSYDVKMKEKGDIPEGYSVSREKKERFSLILESASTNQTSMYLCTSSFLAPSGELFFGEGSRLTVL.

This clonotype was counted a single time. CDR3 DNA: TGTGCCAGCAGCAGGGACTTGGAAGAGACCCAGTACTTC. Protein product: CASSRDLEETQYF. This chain uses TRBV2 with TRBJ2-5, with a tentative D call TRBD2 (6 bases). The CDR3 sequence is 13 residues long. The V and J ends lost 6 bases and 3 bases respectively, with 11 bases between them. Germline V gives CDR1 SNHLY, CDR2 FYNNEI.

This chain joins TRBV11-3 and TRBJ1-4; D is uncertain. The V end lost 5 bases, the J end lost 3 bases, and 13 bases lay between the germline ends. Looked up from germline, CDR1 is SGHNT and CDR2 is YENEEA. The CDR3 covers 15 residues. This chain's CDR3 is CASSLQFGANEKLFF. As DNA, the CDR3 is TGTGCCAGCAGCCTCCAATTTGGAGCTAATGAAAAACTGTTTTTT.

The CDR3 region is CASSQETLTGTTGNTIYF. The CDR3 DNA reads TGTGCCAGCAGCCAAGAGACCTTGACAGGGACGACAGGAAACACCATATATTTT. The gene calls are TRBV4-2 and TRBJ1-3; 7 bases fit TRBD1. The CDR3 is 18 residues long. Germline V CDR1 and CDR2: LGHNA, YNFKEQ. Trimming cost V 0 bases and J 4 bases; bases outside gene matches: 12.

This chain links TRBV4-1 with TRBJ1-5; no definite D call. The V end lost 0 bases, the J end lost 4 bases, and 7 bases lay between the germline ends. Germline values: CDR1 MGHRA, CDR2 YSYEKL. The CDR3 sequence is 14 residues long. This CDR3 reads CASSQDSGNQPQHF. The CDR3 nucleotides are TGCGCCAGCAGCCAAGATTCTGGGAATCAGCCCCAGCATTTT.

Many counts were recorded for this clonotype. This chain joins TRBV4-3 and TRBJ2-7; 11 bases line up with TRBD1. The CDR3 spans 15 residues. The germline gives CDR1 LGHNA, CDR2 YSLEER. The trim removed 4 bases at V and 5 bases at J, leaving 7 bases unmatched. CDR3 sequence reads: CASSLRTGGFDEQYF. CDR3 sequence (DNA): TGCGCCAGCAGCCTTCGGACAGGGGGCTTTGACGAGCAGTACTTC.

This chain links TRBV28 with TRBJ2-1; tentative D call: TRBD1 (5 bases). The CDR3 sequence is 16 residues long. Per the germline V gene, CDR1 is MDHEN and CDR2 is SYDVKM. The V gene lost 3 bases and the J gene lost 0 bases, with 12 bases spanning the gap. CDR3 sequence reads: CASSFKGLSSYNEQFF. DNA of the CDR3: TGTGCCAGCAGTTTTAAGGGGCTTAGCTCCTACAATGAGCAGTTCTTC.

In its sample, this clonotype was seen many times. This rearrangement joins TRBV28 to TRBJ2-2, with D hard to call. CDR3 length: 13 amino acids. Trimming removed 2 bases from V and 0 bases from J, with 1 base in between. Per germline, CDR1 MDHEN and CDR2 SYDVKM. The CDR3 region is CASSLANTGELFF. In DNA, the CDR3 is TGTGCCAGCAGTTTAGCGAACACCGGGGAGCTGTTTTTT.

This clonotype was observed a handful of times. The genes are TRBV20-1 and TRBJ2-1, with 8 positions matching TRBD2. The V gene end was trimmed by 1 base and the J gene end by 6 bases; junction bases not matched to a gene: 11. The CDR3 runs 16 residues. Germline assignment: CDR1 DFQATT and CDR2 SNEGSKA (reference sequence). CDR3 DNA: TGCAGTGCTAGAGTAGCGGGGCTAGCGAGAACCAATGAGCAGTTCTTC. This gives the protein CSARVAGLARTNEQFF.

This clonotype appeared many times. This sequence joins TRBV5-1 and TRBJ2-5; 8 bases map to TRBD1. The CDR3 loop spans 14 amino acids. V shed 5 bases, J shed 5 bases, and the junction held 8 bases outside the gene matches. CDR1 and CDR2 (germline): SGHRS, YFSETQ. Written as DNA, the CDR3 is TGCGCCAGCAGAACCGGGACAGGCCAGGAGACCCAGTACTTC. Translated: CASRTGTGQETQYF.

The chain has TRBV10-3 and TRBJ2-1; 11 positions agree with TRBD2. V trimming: 3 bases; J trimming: 0 bases; junction bases outside the gene matches: 7. The CDR3 length is 18 residues. CDR1 is ENHRY, CDR2 SYGVKD, per germline. The CDR3 DNA reads TGTGCCATCAGTGAACCTAGCGGGGGGCCACTCTCCTACAATGAGCAGTTCTTC. Protein sequence: CAISEPSGGPLSYNEQFF.

The chain uses TRBV20-1 and TRBJ2-1, with D unresolved. The CDR3 loop spans 14 amino acids. Trimming took 2 bases from V and 0 from J, leaving 8 bases between them. Germline CDR1 and CDR2: DFQATT and SNEGSKA (reference sequence). The CDR3 loop is CSARLQISYNEQFF. The CDR3 nucleotides are TGCAGTGCTAGACTACAGATCTCCTACAATGAGCAGTTCTTC.

This clonotype was recorded a few times. J is TRBJ2-1 and V is TRBV7-2, with D perhaps matching TRBD2 (5 bases). The germline V gene encodes CDR1 SGHTA and CDR2 FQGNSA. This CDR3 has 14 amino acids. Trimming stripped 1 base from V and 9 bases from J, with 13 bases between. The CDR3 loop is CASSLGVARGEQFF. The CDR3 DNA sequence: TGTGCCAGCAGCTTAGGTGTAGCCCGGGGTGAGCAGTTCTTC.

This clonotype was detected a few times. The chain employs TRBV2 and TRBJ2-1, with unresolved D. The CDR3 runs 13 residues. V lost 3 bases to trimming and J lost 8 bases, with 11 bases between them. Looked up from germline, CDR1 is SNHLY and CDR2 is FYNNEI. The CDR3 reads CASSDVVDYEQFF. The CDR3 bases are TGTGCCAGCAGTGATGTTGTAGACTATGAGCAGTTCTTC.